A selection of T cell receptor beta chains follows, all from one sample in a study of T cells in Graves' hyperthyroidism and ophthalmopathy. Each CDR3 protein is one row after TCRdb ran MiXCR on the multiplex PCR reads. The sample comprises 310,000 or so distinct CDR3 sequences, 17% of which are singletons, and around 55% rests with the top ten. Material: blood. These receptors were obtained from a woman in her sixties or seventies with Graves' ophthalmopathy. The CDR3 runs from the conserved cysteine through the conserved F or W. The D gene is left open where the match is weak. Part of the rows lack a size; the others show once, few, many or a class for expanded clones.

V gene	clone size	J gene	D gene	CDR3 DNA	CDR3 protein
TRBV6-2/TRBV6-3	NA	TRBJ1-2	NA	TGTGCCAGCAGCCCTAGATCGGGAAACTATGGCTACACCTTC	CASSPRSGNYGYTF
TRBV2	NA	TRBJ2-7	NA	TGTGCCAGCAGGGGGGGGCTAGCGGTCCTGAGCTCCTACGAGCAGTACTTC	CASRGGLAVLSSYEQYF
TRBV18	many	TRBJ1-1	NA	TGTGCCAGCTCACCGGGTAGATGGGGTACTGAAGCTTTCTTT	CASSPGRWGTEAFF
TRBV6-2/TRBV6-3	many	TRBJ2-7	NA	TGTGCCAGCAGTTACGGGGATACCTACGAGCAGTACTTC	CASSYGDTYEQYF
TRBV4-3	NA	TRBJ1-1	NA	TGCGCCAGCAGCCAAGACGGGCAGGGTATCACTGAAGCTTTCTTT	CASSQDGQGITEAFF
TRBV6-1	many	TRBJ2-2	TRBD1	TGTGCCAGCAGTTGGGACAGGAACACCGGGGAGCTGTTTTTT	CASSWDRNTGELFF
TRBV4-3	NA	TRBJ2-5	NA	TGCGCCAGCAGCCACCTTATCGGGGGTGAGGAGACCCAGTACTTC	CASSHLIGGEETQYF
TRBV6-2/TRBV6-3	many	TRBJ2-1	NA	TGTGCCAGCACCTTCTACGTGGGAGATGAGCAGTTCTTC	CASTFYVGDEQFF
TRBV6-1	many	TRBJ2-1	NA	TGTGCCAGCAGTGAAGTTTTAGCGGACAATGAGCAGTTCTTC	CASSEVLADNEQFF
TRBV7-8	many	TRBJ2-7	TRBD1	TGTGCCAGCAGCTTAAGGGGACAGGGGGCCGAGCAGTACTTC	CASSLRGQGAEQYF
TRBV4-1	few	TRBJ1-5	TRBD1	TGCGCCAGCAGCCAACCGGGACAGGGCCGTCAGCCCCAGCATTTT	CASSQPGQGRQPQHF
TRBV20-1	NA	TRBJ2-3	TRBD2	TGCAGTGCCGAAGCTAGGCGGGAGGCCACAGATACGCAGTATTTT	CSAEARREATDTQYF
TRBV9	few	TRBJ2-1	TRBD2	TGTGCCAGCAGCCCCCGTGGACTAGCGTACAATGAGCAGTTCTTC	CASSPRGLAYNEQFF
TRBV5-1	few	TRBJ1-5	NA	TGCGCCAGCAGCTTGGTCGGGGTAGGTCAGCCCCAGCATTTT	CASSLVGVGQPQHF
TRBV5-1	many	TRBJ1-3	NA	TGCGCCAGCAGCCCGGTCAGCTCTGGAAACACCATATATTTT	CASSPVSSGNTIYF
TRBV12-3/TRBV12-4	many	TRBJ2-7	NA	TGTGCCAGCAGTTTAGGCTCAGACACCTACGAGCAGTACTTC	CASSLGSDTYEQYF
TRBV27	NA	TRBJ2-3	NA	TGTGCCAGCAGTAGACCCCCAGATACGCAGTATTTT	CASSRPPDTQYF
TRBV29-1	NA	TRBJ1-5	TRBD1	TGCAGCGTTGGGGAGGGGGCTGGCAATCAGCCCCAGCATTTT	CSVGEGAGNQPQHF
TRBV6-5	NA	TRBJ2-2	TRBD2	TGTGCCAGCAGTTACGGGCGTCTAGCGGCGGGGCTGACCGGGGAGCTGTTTTTT	CASSYGRLAAGLTGELFF
TRBV18	many	TRBJ2-3	NA	TGTGCCAGCTCACGATCACAAAGAGGGGGTGCAGATACGCAGTATTTT	CASSRSQRGGADTQYF
TRBV12-3/TRBV12-4	NA	TRBJ1-5	NA	TGTGCCAGCAGTTACGGAAATAGCAATCAGCCCCAGCATTTT	CASSYGNSNQPQHF
TRBV20-1	few	TRBJ2-1	NA	TGCAGTGCTAGAGACAGGCTCTCCTACAATGAGCAGTTCTTC	CSARDRLSYNEQFF
TRBV4-3	NA	TRBJ2-4	NA	TGCGCCAGCAGCCTCGGGCCCCATGCGAACATTCAGTACTTC	CASSLGPHANIQYF
TRBV28	many	TRBJ1-2	NA	TGTGCCAGCAGTTTACGTACACGGTCACTGGATGGCTACACCTTC	CASSLRTRSLDGYTF
TRBV11-3	NA	TRBJ2-5	TRBD2	TGTGCCAGCAGCTTAACGACTAGCGGGGGGCATGGAGAGACCCAGTACTTC	CASSLTTSGGHGETQYF
TRBV27	many	TRBJ1-1	NA	TGTGCCAGCAGCACAAGCAGGGAAAGAATCACTGAAGCTTTCTTT	CASSTSRERITEAFF
TRBV28	many	TRBJ1-4	TRBD1	TGTGCCAGCACCCCAGGGGGGGAGGCAACTAATGAAAAACTGTTTTTT	CASTPGGEATNEKLFF
TRBV7-9	NA	TRBJ2-2	NA	TGTGCCAGCAGCTTAACATTTCGCGGGATGGGCGGGAACACCGGAGAGCTGTTTTTT	CASSLTFRGMGGNTGELFF
TRBV27	once	TRBJ1-6	NA	TGTGCCAGCAGTTCCGAGGGGGGGGGGAATTCACCCCTCCACTTT	CASSSEGGGNSPLHF
TRBV27	many	TRBJ2-7	NA	TGTGCCAGCAGTTTGGGCAGGAGATATCACGAGCAGTACTTC	CASSLGRRYHEQYF
TRBV5-1	few	TRBJ2-5	TRBD2	TGCGCCAGCAGAACTAGCGGGGGCCAAGAGACCCAGTACTTC	CASRTSGGQETQYF
TRBV12-3/TRBV12-4	many	TRBJ1-6	NA	TGTGCCAGCAGTTTCTTGGGGCCGGCCCTCCACTTT	CASSFLGPALHF
TRBV7-2	many	TRBJ1-2	TRBD1	TGTGCCAGCAGCCCCAGGGGGCAGGGGGTGTTGGACTATGGCTACACCTTC	CASSPRGQGVLDYGYTF
TRBV29-1	many	TRBJ2-5	NA	TGCAGCGCCCGCCGGGACACCCAAGAGACCCAGTACTTC	CSARRDTQETQYF